This record covers a single T cell receptor beta chain. The target antigen is unknown. This sample is drawn from a study of a mutant IDH1 vaccine in newly diagnosed glioma. Overall study context: Every participant had undergone radiotherapy, temozolomide, or both before, and most underwent both.

The CDR3 runs to 15 residues. V trimming: 2 bases; J trimming: 6 bases; junction bases outside the gene matches: 8. From germline, CDR1 is SGHDT and CDR2 YYEEEE. The method was immunoSEQ multiplex PCR; TCRdb's version includes in-frame clones alone and lacks a portion of them. This table holds 60,000 or so clones, 84% found once. Described time point: week 35, safety follow-up. Doses comprised 300 ug of mutant IDH1 20-mer peptide each, plus topical imiquimod. This clonotype was sampled from a young man with glioma. Sequences were derived from PBMCs, sampled from a glioma patient whose treatment included an IDH1 peptide vaccine. The gene calls are TRBV5-6 and TRBJ1-5; 7 nucleotides align to TRBD1. The CDR3 loop reads CASSFLDRASQPQHF. Here the CDR3 DNA reads TGTGCCAGCAGCTTCCTTGACAGGGCAAGTCAGCCCCAGCATTTT.